This is a list of T cell receptor beta chains from one sample in a study of spatial heterogeneity in lung cancer. TCRdb analysed the 5' RACE reads with MiXCR anew, one entry per CDR3 protein. This repertoire shows tens of thousands of distinct CDR3 sequences, approximately 6.9% found once; its top ten account for about two fifths. This specimen consisted of PBMCs, obtained at surgery. All receptors come from a female donor with early-stage non-small cell lung cancer. CDR3s include the opening cysteine and the closing phenylalanine or tryptophan.

cdr3_aa j_call v_call
CASMETSGGGPQGTGELFF TRBJ2-2 TRBV12-3/TRBV12-4
CASSRDREVYEQYF TRBJ2-7 TRBV6-5
CASSLAGPNYGYTF TRBJ1-2 TRBV7-2
CASSLSRTDTEAFF TRBJ1-1 TRBV12-3/TRBV12-4
CATSDLEGTGLSNQPQHF TRBJ1-5 TRBV24-1
CASSSPGGLAYEQYF TRBJ2-7 TRBV5-4
CASSSRDRGAYEQYF TRBJ2-7 TRBV7-2
CSARDLPAGNEQFF TRBJ2-1 TRBV20-1
CASGGQGGGEAFF TRBJ1-1 TRBV12-3/TRBV12-4
CASSQGGEQGGFRPLHF TRBJ1-6 TRBV4-1
CSAREPGTGTEAFF TRBJ1-1 TRBV20-1
CASSLSPGGQETQYF TRBJ2-5 TRBV28
CASSQVVGQGTEAFF TRBJ1-1 TRBV4-1
CASSPEQGTVDGYTF TRBJ1-2 TRBV12-3/TRBV12-4
CSARAPRGNTEAFF TRBJ1-1 TRBV20-1
CASSTRTGANSPLHF TRBJ1-6 TRBV6-5
CASSLTLEQYF TRBJ2-7 TRBV7-2
CASSERTGNPYEQYF TRBJ2-7 TRBV28
CSFWTVLNTEAFF TRBJ1-1 TRBV29-1
CAWSGTGPENPDTQYF TRBJ2-3 TRBV30
CASSLRGTGANVLTF TRBJ2-6 TRBV7-2
CASSEPGRRSVTQYF TRBJ2-3 TRBV5-4
CSALPEFGGTDTQYF TRBJ2-3 TRBV20-1
CSATNSIRYNEQFF TRBJ2-1 TRBV20-1
CASIRSGDFTDTQYF TRBJ2-3 TRBV10-2
CASSSEAVGNTEAFF TRBJ1-1 TRBV5-1
CASSLVHEQFF TRBJ2-1 TRBV12-3/TRBV12-4
CATKRGGSDTQYF TRBJ2-3 TRBV3-1
CSAPDRASGANVLTF TRBJ2-6 TRBV20-1
CASSLEGRGMTTDTQYF TRBJ2-3 TRBV11-2
CASSQVNRGPYVYGYTF TRBJ1-2 TRBV3-1
CASSSDPEVFF TRBJ1-4 TRBV11-1
CSVKPVGDTQYF TRBJ2-3 TRBV29-1
CASSLQVDTEAFF TRBJ1-1 TRBV7-7
CATSDSGVEAFF TRBJ1-1 TRBV24-1
CASSYEAGSYNEQFF TRBJ2-1 TRBV6-2/TRBV6-3
CASSQPGQDPRYEQYF TRBJ2-7 TRBV14
CSAALGNQPQHF TRBJ1-5 TRBV20-1
CATSDTRQGGNEQFF TRBJ2-1 TRBV24-1
CASSPTGGNYGYTF TRBJ1-2 TRBV7-2
CASSEGGRGPVLIHF TRBJ1-6 TRBV25-1
CASSTRPSGGETQYF TRBJ2-5 TRBV6-1